This TCR beta chain was captured by sequencing in a study of CD8+ T cells in alopecia areata. About the study: Twice a day, 5 to 10 mg of oral tofacitinib was administered to treated patients.

Germline V CDR1 and CDR2: SGHNT, YYREEE (reference sequence). The CDR3 consists of 15 residues. Concerning this clone: The junction does not match germline at one end; this may be a read error.

In each case, RNA was isolated and then reverse transcribed into cDNA as the sequencing template. Assay: immunoSEQ multiplex PCR; the TCRdb copy retains only in-frame clones and omits some. The repertoire consists of about 98,000 clones, with about 40% occurring once and the leading ten covering around 0.8%. The source is a human donor with alopecia areata. The chain couples TRBV5-4 to TRBJ2-5; TRBD1 matches 8 bases. Sample: CD4+ T cells sorted from blood. CDR3 sequence: CASTLGGTGQETQYF. In DNA form, the CDR3 reads TGTGCCAGCACCTTGGGTGGGACAGGACAAGAGACCCAGTACTTC.